Described below is a single T cell receptor (beta chain) sequence and its context. The germline V gene encodes CDR1 GTSNPN and CDR2 SVGIG (reference sequence). The CDR3 extends over 12 amino acids. V was cut by 1 base and J by 5 bases, with 8 bases left in between. Sequencing used immunoSEQ multiplex PCR; TCRdb keeps in-frame clones, though not all of them. The sample has about 40,000 clones, over 75% seen once. The sample originates from a study of T cell changes during pregnancy in multiple sclerosis. The chain has TRBV30 and TRBJ2-5; no clear D gene. The receptor's source is a female donor with multiple sclerosis, enrolled in a pregnancy study. The sample was CD4+ T cells from peripheral blood mononuclear cells, taken in the third trimester of pregnancy. CDR3 in amino acids: CAWSETAETQYF. In nucleotides, the CDR3 is TGTGCCTGGAGTGAAACCGCGGAGACCCAGTACTTC.